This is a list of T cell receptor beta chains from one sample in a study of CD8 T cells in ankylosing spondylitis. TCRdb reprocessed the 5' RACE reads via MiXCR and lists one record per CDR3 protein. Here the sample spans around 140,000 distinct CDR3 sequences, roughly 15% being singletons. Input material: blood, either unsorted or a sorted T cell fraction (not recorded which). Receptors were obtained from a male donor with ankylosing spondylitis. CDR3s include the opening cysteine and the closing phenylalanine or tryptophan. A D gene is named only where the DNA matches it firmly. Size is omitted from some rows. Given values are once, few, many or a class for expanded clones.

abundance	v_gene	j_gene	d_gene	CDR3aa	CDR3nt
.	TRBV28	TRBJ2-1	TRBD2	CASSFRTSGRDFYNEQFF	TGTGCCAGCAGTTTCAGGACTAGCGGGAGGGATTTTTACAATGAGCAGTTCTTC
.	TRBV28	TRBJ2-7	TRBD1	CASSYRTTGATYEQYF	TGTGCCAGCAGTTATCGGACGACAGGGGCGACCTACGAGCAGTACTTC
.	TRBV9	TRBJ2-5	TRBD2	CASSPGTSGPETQYF	TGTGCCAGCAGCCCCGGGACTAGCGGCCCGGAGACCCAGTACTTC
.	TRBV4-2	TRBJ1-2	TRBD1	CASSQEGGTATGGYTF	TGTGCCAGCAGCCAAGAAGGCGGGACAGCAACGGGGGGCTACACCTTC
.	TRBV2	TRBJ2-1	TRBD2	CASRTLAGAYNEQFF	TGTGCCAGCAGAACACTAGCGGGAGCCTACAATGAGCAGTTCTTC
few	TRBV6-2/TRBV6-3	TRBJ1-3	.	CASSYLASSGNTIYF	TGTGCCAGCAGTTACCTCGCGAGCTCTGGAAACACCATATATTTT
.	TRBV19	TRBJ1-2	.	CASGPRSGVGYTF	TGTGCCAGTGGCCCGAGGTCGGGGGTCGGCTACACCTTC
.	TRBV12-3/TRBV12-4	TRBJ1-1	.	CASSLEWPGGYNTEAFF	TGTGCCAGCAGTTTGGAATGGCCCGGAGGGTATAACACTGAAGCTTTCTTT
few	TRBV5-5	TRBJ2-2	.	CASSLPRGSDGELFF	TGTGCCAGCAGCTTGCCGAGGGGGAGTGACGGGGAGCTGTTTTTT
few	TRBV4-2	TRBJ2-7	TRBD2	CASSQDPPSGSQYEQYF	TGTGCCAGCAGCCAAGATCCCCCCAGCGGGAGTCAGTACGAGCAGTACTTC
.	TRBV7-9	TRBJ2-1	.	CASSLGLGIYLDEQFF	TGTGCCAGCAGCTTAGGCCTCGGGATCTACCTGGATGAGCAGTTCTTC
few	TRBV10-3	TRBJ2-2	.	CAISGGSEAGELFF	TGTGCCATCAGTGGAGGTAGCGAGGCCGGGGAGCTGTTTTTT
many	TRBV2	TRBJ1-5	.	CASSERRWDTVLRGNQPQHF	TGTGCCAGCAGTGAACGAAGGTGGGACACCGTTCTGAGGGGCAATCAGCCCCAGCATTTT
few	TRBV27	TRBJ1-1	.	CASSLLTNTEAFF	TGTGCCAGCAGTTTACTGACGAACACTGAAGCTTTCTTT
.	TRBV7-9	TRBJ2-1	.	CASSSIGSSYNEQFF	TGTGCCAGCAGCTCCATTGGGAGCTCCTACAATGAGCAGTTCTTC
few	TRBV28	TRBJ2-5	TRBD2	CASSLAGGSGSETQYF	TGTGCCAGCAGTTTAGCCGGGGGTAGCGGGAGTGAGACCCAGTACTTC
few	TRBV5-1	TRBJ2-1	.	CASESEDSYNEQFF	TGCGCCAGCGAGTCGGAAGACTCCTACAATGAGCAGTTCTTC
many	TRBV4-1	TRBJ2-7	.	CASSQGTLSSYEQYF	TGCGCCAGCAGCCAAGGGACTCTCAGCTCCTACGAGCAGTACTTC
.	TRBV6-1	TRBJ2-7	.	CASRGAQFPYEQYF	TGTGCCAGCAGGGGAGCTCAATTCCCCTACGAGCAGTACTTC
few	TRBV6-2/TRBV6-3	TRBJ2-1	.	CATSGEADEQFF	TGTGCCACATCGGGAGAGGCAGATGAGCAGTTCTTC
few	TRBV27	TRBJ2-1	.	CASSFRVEHNEQFF	TGTGCCAGCAGTTTTCGTGTAGAACACAATGAGCAGTTCTTC
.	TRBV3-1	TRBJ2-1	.	CASSEDGKSYNEQFF	TGTGCCAGCAGTGAGGACGGAAAATCCTACAATGAGCAGTTCTTC
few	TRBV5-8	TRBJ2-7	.	CASSPLFVQYF	TGTGCCAGCAGCCCGCTGTTTGTGCAGTACTTC
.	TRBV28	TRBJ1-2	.	CASSPYRTRQESTYGYTF	TGTGCCAGCAGTCCGTACCGAACCAGACAGGAATCCACCTATGGCTACACCTTC
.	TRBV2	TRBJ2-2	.	CASSVRRDNTGELFF	TGTGCCAGCAGTGTAAGGCGGGACAACACCGGGGAGCTGTTTTTT
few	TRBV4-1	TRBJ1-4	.	CASSQGLGEKLFF	TGCGCCAGCAGCCAAGGACTTGGAGAAAAACTGTTTTTT
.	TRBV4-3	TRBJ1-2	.	CASSQWSQFNYGYTF	TGCGCCAGCAGCCAATGGTCACAGTTTAACTATGGCTACACCTTC
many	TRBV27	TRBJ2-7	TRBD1	CASSLGTGGFYEQYF	TGTGCCAGCAGTTTAGGGACAGGGGGCTTTTACGAGCAGTACTTC
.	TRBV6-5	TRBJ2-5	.	CASSYSGASIETQYF	TGTGCCAGCAGTTACTCAGGCGCTAGCATAGAGACCCAGTACTTC
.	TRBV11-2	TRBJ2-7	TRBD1	CASRLTGGLSYEQYF	TGTGCCAGCAGGTTGACAGGGGGACTCTCCTACGAGCAGTACTTC
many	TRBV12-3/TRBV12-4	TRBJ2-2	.	CASSDRGNTGELFF	TGTGCCAGCAGCGACAGAGGGAACACCGGGGAGCTGTTTTTT
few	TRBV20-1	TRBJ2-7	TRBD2	CSARFPGLAGDEQYF	TGCAGTGCTAGATTTCCGGGACTAGCGGGAGATGAGCAGTACTTC
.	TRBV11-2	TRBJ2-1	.	CASSLESMGDLDNEQFF	TGTGCCAGCAGCTTAGAGTCGATGGGGGATTTAGACAATGAGCAGTTCTTC
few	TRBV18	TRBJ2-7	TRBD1	CASSPPDRGSYEQYF	TGTGCCAGCTCACCCCCCGACAGGGGGTCCTACGAGCAGTACTTC
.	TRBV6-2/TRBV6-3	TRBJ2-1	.	CASKAARQQFF	TGTGCCAGCAAAGCGGCACGGCAACAGTTCTTC
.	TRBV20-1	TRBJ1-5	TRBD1	CSARDLDRGPNQPQHF	TGCAGTGCTAGAGATCTGGACAGGGGGCCCAATCAGCCCCAGCATTTT
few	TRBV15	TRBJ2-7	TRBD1	CATSATGASSYEQYF	TGTGCCACCAGCGCGACAGGGGCGAGCTCCTACGAGCAGTACTTC
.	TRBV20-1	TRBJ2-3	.	CRQRTDTQYF	TGCAGGCAGAGGACGGATACGCAGTATTTT
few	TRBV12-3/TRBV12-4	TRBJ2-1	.	CASSLGGPGGGEQFF	TGTGCCAGCAGTTTAGGGGGCCCTGGAGGGGGTGAGCAGTTCTTC
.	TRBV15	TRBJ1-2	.	CATSRGVRDQRTDGYTF	TGTGCCACCAGCAGAGGCGTACGGGACCAAAGAACGGATGGCTACACCTTC
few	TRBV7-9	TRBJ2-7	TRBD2	CASSLLTGGPDEQYF	TGTGCCAGCAGCTTACTCACGGGAGGGCCCGACGAGCAGTACTTC
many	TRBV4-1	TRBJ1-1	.	CASSQDSEIGTEAFF	TGCGCCAGCAGCCAAGATTCGGAAATCGGGACTGAAGCTTTCTTT
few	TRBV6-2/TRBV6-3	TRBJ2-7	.	CASLSREHYEQYF	TGTGCCAGTTTAAGCCGGGAACACTACGAGCAGTACTTC
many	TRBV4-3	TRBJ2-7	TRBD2	CASSPRAGSPGEQYF	TGCGCCAGCAGCCCCAGAGCGGGATCCCCGGGGGAGCAGTACTTC